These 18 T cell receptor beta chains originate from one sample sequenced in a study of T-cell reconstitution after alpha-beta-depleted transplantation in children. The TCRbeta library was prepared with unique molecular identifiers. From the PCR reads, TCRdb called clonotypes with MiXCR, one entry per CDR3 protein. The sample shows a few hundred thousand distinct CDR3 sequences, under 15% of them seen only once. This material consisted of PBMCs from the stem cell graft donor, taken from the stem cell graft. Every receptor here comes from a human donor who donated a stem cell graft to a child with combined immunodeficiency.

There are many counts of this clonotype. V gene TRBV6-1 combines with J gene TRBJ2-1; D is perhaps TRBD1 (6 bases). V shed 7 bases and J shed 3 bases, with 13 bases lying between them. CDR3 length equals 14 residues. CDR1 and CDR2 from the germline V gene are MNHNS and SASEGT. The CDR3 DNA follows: TGTGCCAGCATGGACAGTGTAGACTACAATGAGCAGTTCTTC. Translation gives CASMDSVDYNEQFF.

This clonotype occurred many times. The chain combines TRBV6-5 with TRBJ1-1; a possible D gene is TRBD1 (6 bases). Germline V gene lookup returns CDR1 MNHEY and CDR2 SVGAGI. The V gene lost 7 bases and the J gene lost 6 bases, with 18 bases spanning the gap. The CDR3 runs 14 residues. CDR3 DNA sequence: TGTGCCAGCAATCGCCCACAGGGAGGTGCTGAAGCTTTCTTT. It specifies CASNRPQGGAEAFF.

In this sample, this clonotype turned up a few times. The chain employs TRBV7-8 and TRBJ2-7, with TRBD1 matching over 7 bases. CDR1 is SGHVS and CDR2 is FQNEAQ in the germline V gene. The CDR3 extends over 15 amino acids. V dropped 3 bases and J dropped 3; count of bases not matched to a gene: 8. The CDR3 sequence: CASSLEQGPDYEQYF. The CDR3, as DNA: TGTGCCAGCAGCTTGGAACAGGGGCCTGACTACGAGCAGTACTTC.

The DNA for the CDR3 is TGTGCCAGCTCACACAGGGGCCCCACCAAGGGGGCTTACGAGCAGTACTTC. It codes for CASSHRGPTKGAYEQYF. J is TRBJ2-7 and V is TRBV18, with 7 positions matching TRBD1. Germline V lookup: CDR1 KGHSH, CDR2 LQKENI. After removal of 4 bases from V and 4 bases from J, the junction contained 16 bases not matched to a gene. The length of the CDR3 is 17 residues. Combining the CDR3 with reference TRBV18 and TRBJ2-7 gives the whole variable domain NAGVMQNPRHLVRRRGQEARLRCSPMKGHSHVYWYRQLPEEGLKFMVYLQKENIIDESGMPKERFSAEFPKEGPSILRIQQVVRGDSAAYFCASSHRGPTKGAYEQYFGPGTRLTVT.

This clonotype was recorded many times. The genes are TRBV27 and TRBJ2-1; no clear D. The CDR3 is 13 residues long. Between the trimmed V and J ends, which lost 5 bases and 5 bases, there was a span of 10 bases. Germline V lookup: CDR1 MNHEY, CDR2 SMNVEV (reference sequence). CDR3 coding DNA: TGTGCCAGCAGTCGAAGAAGGGACAATGAGCAGTTCTTC. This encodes CASSRRRDNEQFF.

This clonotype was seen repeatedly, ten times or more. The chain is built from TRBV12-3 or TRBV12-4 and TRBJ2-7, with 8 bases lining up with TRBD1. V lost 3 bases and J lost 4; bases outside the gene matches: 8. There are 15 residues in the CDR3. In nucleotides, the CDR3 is TGTGCCAGCAGTTTCGTTCTCACAGGGGGGTACGAGCAGTACTTC. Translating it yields CASSFVLTGGYEQYF.

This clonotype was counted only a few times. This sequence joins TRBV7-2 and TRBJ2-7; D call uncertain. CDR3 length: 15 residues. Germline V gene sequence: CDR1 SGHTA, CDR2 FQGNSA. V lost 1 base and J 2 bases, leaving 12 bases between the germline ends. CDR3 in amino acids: CASSLVAEFAYEQYF. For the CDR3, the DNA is TGTGCCAGCAGCTTAGTGGCGGAATTCGCCTACGAGCAGTACTTC.

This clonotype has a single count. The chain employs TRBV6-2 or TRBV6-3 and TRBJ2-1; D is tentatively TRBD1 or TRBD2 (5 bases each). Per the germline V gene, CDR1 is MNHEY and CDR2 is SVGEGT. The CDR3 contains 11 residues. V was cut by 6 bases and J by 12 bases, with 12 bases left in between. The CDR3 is CASSRGDRQFF. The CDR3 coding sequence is TGTGCCAGCAGCCGAGGGGATCGGCAGTTCTTC.

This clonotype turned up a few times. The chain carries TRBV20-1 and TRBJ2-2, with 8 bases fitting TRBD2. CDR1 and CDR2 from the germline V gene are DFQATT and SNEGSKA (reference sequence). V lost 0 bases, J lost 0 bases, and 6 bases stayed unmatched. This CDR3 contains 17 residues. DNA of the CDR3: TGCAGTGCTAGAGATGAAGCGGGAGCCACGAACACCGGGGAGCTGTTTTTT. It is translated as CSARDEAGATNTGELFF.

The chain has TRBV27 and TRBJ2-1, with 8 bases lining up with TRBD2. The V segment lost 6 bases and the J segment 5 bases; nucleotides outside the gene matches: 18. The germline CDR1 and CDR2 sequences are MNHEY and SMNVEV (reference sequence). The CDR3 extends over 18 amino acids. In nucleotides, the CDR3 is TGTGCCAGCAGCCGGGCGCGGGGGGCAAGTCGCAAGGACAATGAGCAGTTCTTC. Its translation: CASSRARGASRKDNEQFF.

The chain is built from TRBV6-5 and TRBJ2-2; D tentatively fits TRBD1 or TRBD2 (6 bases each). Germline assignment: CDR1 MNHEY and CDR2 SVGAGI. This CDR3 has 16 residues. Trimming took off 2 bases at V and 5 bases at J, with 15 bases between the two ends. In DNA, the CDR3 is TGTGCCAGCAGTTACGGCGGGGCAGGGGCGACCGGGGAGCTGTTTTTT. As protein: CASSYGGAGATGELFF.

CDR3 loop: CSAVDRSNQPQHF. The CDR3 bases are TGCAGTGCTGTAGACAGGTCCAATCAGCCCCAGCATTTT. The rearrangement links TRBV20-1 to TRBJ1-5; a possible D gene is TRBD1 (6 bases). Trimming took 5 bases from V and 3 from J, leaving 11 bases between them. The CDR3 has 13 amino acids. Looked up from germline, CDR1 is DFQATT and CDR2 is SNEGSKA (reference sequence).

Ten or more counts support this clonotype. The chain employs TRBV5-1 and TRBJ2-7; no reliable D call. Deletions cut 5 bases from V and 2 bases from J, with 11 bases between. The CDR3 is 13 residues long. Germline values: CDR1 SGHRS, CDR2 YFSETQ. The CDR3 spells CASSDIRAYEQYF. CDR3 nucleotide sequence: TGCGCCAGCAGTGATATAAGGGCCTACGAGCAGTACTTC.

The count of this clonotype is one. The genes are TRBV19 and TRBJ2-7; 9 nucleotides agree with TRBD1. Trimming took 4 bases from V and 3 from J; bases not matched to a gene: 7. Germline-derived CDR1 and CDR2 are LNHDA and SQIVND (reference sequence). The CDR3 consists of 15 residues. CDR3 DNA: TGTGCCAGTAGTACGCCGGGACAGGGACTCTACGAGCAGTACTTC. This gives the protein CASSTPGQGLYEQYF.

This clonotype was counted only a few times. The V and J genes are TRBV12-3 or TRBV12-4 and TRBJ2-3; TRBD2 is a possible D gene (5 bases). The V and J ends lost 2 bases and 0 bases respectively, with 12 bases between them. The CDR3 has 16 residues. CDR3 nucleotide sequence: TGTGCCAGCAGTTTATGGCCGGCGGGTAGCACAGATACGCAGTATTTT. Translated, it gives CASSLWPAGSTDTQYF.

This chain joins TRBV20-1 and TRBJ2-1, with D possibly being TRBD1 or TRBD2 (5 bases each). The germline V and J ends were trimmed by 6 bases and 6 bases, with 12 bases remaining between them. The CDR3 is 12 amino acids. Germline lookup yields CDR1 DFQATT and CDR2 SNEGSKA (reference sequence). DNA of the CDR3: TGCAGTGCCCGGGACCACCTCAATGAGCAGTTCTTC. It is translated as CSARDHLNEQFF.

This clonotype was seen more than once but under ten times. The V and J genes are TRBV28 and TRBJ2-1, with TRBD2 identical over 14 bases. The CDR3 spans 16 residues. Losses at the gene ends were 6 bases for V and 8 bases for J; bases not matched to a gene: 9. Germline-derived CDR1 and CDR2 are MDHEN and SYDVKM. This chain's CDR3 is CASRQPGLAGEDEQFF. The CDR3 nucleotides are TGTGCCAGCAGACAACCGGGACTAGCGGGAGAGGATGAGCAGTTCTTC. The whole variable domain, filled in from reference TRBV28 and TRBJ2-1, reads DVKVTQSSRYLVKRTGEKVFLECVQDMDHENMFWYRQDPGLGLRLIYFSYDVKMKEKGDIPEGYSVSREKKERFSLILESASTNQTSMYLCASRQPGLAGEDEQFFGPGTRLTVL.

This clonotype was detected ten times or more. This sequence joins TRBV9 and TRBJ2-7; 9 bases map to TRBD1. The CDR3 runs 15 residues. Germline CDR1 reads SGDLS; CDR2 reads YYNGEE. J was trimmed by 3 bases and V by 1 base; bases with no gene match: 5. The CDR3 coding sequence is TGTGCCAGCAGCGTATCGGGACAGGGTTTCTACGAGCAGTACTTC. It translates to CASSVSGQGFYEQYF.